This TCR beta chain stems from a study of cytomegalovirus exposure and HLA in healthy donors. The table came from immunoSEQ multiplex PCR; TCRdb's copy has only in-frame clones and leaves some out. The sample lists under 150,000 clones, approximately 90% seen once, with around 6% in the top ten. As regards this clone: The antigen is not known.

The trim removed 4 bases at V and 9 bases at J, leaving 5 bases unmatched. CDR3 size: 13 residues. Germline V gives CDR1 SGHDT, CDR2 YYEEEE. General study findings and limits: The tendency of first-cohort TCR clusters to co-occur in the 120 or so validation repertoires was identified by a subsequent analysis.

The chain couples TRBV5-6 to TRBJ2-1; 9 nucleotides match TRBD2. This receptor was obtained from a woman in her late teens or twenties in good health and CMV-seropositive. Sequencing was performed on PBMCs. The CDR3 bases are TGTGCCAGCAGCGGGGGGACTAGCAGTGAGCAGTTCTTC. Its translation: CASSGGTSSEQFF.